This T cell receptor beta chain was sequenced in a study of blood T cell repertoires in COVID-19. This CDR3 has 13 residues. The germline V gene encodes CDR1 GTSNPN and CDR2 SVGIG (reference sequence). Trimming cost V 4 bases and J 1 base; bases outside gene matches: 2. Assay: immunoSEQ multiplex PCR; the TCRdb copy retains only in-frame clones and omits some. The sample holds roughly 57,000 clones; approximately 79% are singletons and the top ten take 3% to 3.5%. This sequence was found in a man aged 55 to 70 with acute or convalescent COVID-19. Sample: peripheral blood. V usage is TRBV30 and J usage is TRBJ1-1; 8 bases align to TRBD1. The CDR3 protein is CAWKTGENTEAFF. The CDR3 nucleotides read TGTGCCTGGAAGACAGGGGAGAACACTGAAGCTTTCTTT.